Detailed here is one TCR beta chain. Its target is unknown. The record originates from a study of cytomegalovirus exposure and HLA in healthy donors. Study in general: A subsequent analysis reported that the 95 to 150 validation repertoires were produced on the same platform that had also been used for the 600 to 800 first-cohort repertoires. Study-wide results and caveats: There were some public TCRs occurring in many donors, but most TCR sequences were rare.

Profiled with immunoSEQ multiplex PCR; TCRdb holds only in-frame clones, not every one. The data contain around 75,000 clones, around four fifths of them singletons. Trimming removed 4 bases from V and 0 bases from J, with 9 bases in between. This CDR3 has 14 amino acids. Germline V gene lookup returns CDR1 SGHRS and CDR2 YFSETQ. This chain connects TRBV5-1 to TRBJ2-3; D might be TRBD2 (6 bases). The sample comprised PBMCs. The clonotype originates from a man aged 25-45 years in good health and CMV-seronegative. CDR3 residues: CASSAGTSTDTQYF. For the CDR3, the DNA is TGCGCCAGCAGCGCCGGGACTAGCACAGATACGCAGTATTTT. Full variable domain (outside the CDR3, taken from reference TRBV5-1 and TRBJ2-3): KAGVTQTPRYLIKTRGQQVTLSCSPISGHRSVSWYQQTPGQGLQFLFEYFSETQRNKGNFPGRFSGRQFSNSRSEMNVSTLELGDSALYLCASSAGTSTDTQYFGPGTRLTVL.